A single T cell receptor (beta chain) is shown here with its context. Antigen unknown. The method was immunoSEQ multiplex PCR; TCRdb's version includes in-frame clones alone and lacks a portion of them. The sample has approximately 980,000 clones, less than 85% seen once. The germline V gene has CDR1 MNHNY and CDR2 SVGAGI (reference sequence). V was shortened by 2 bases and J by 0 bases, with 11 bases between the two germline ends. This CDR3 comprises 16 residues. The sample comes from a study of shared clonotypes between healthy human individuals. Study-wide context: CD4 naive cells filled three plates per donor, CD4 memory three, CD8 naive two and CD8 memory one.

Findings and caveats of the study: Though the depth was large, rarefaction showed that sorted-subset sequencing was incomplete.

Only Caucasian adults living in Nashville, Tennessee served as donors. The authors divided CD4+ cells into CD45RA+ naive and CD45RA-negative memory subsets. The sequence was collected from a man in his late teens or twenties in good health. The sample consisted of memory CD4+ T cells sorted from blood. As for subset: CD45RA-negative fraction. This chain connects TRBV6-6 to TRBJ1-3; possibly TRBD1 for D (6 bases). For the CDR3, the DNA is TGTGCCAGCAGTTACCGACAGGCCAGCTCTGGAAACACCATATATTTT. The encoded protein is CASSYRQASSGNTIYF.